These T cell receptor beta chains were read from a single sample in a study of cytomegalovirus exposure and HLA in healthy donors. Sequencing used immunoSEQ multiplex PCR; TCRdb keeps in-frame clones, though not all of them. The table lists 90,000 to 120,000 clones, roughly 76% of them singletons, with approximately 2% in the top ten. The sample comprised PBMCs. The receptors here all came from a man aged 18 to 29 in good health and CMV-seronegative. CDR3s include the opening cysteine and the closing phenylalanine or tryptophan. Each record gives: D gene, clone size, J gene, V gene, CDR3 DNA, CDR3 protein. The D gene is left open where the match is weak. For some rows the clone size is stated as once, few or many, or as a class when expanded; others skip it.

D gene: .; clone size: .; J gene: TRBJ1-2; V gene: TRBV5-1; CDR3 DNA: TGCGCCAGCAGCTTGGACCCCCAGGGTAACTATGGCTACACCTTC; CDR3 protein: CASSLDPQGNYGYTF
D gene: TRBD2; clone size: .; J gene: TRBJ2-1; V gene: TRBV6-1; CDR3 DNA: TGTGCCAGCAGCGGACTAGCGGGGGAGTACAATGAGCAGTTCTTC; CDR3 protein: CASSGLAGEYNEQFF
D gene: TRBD1; clone size: .; J gene: TRBJ1-2; V gene: TRBV28; CDR3 DNA: TGTGCCAGCAGTAAAGGGGGCGCCGGCTATGGCTACACCTTC; CDR3 protein: CASSKGGAGYGYTF
D gene: .; clone size: .; J gene: TRBJ2-5; V gene: TRBV7-3; CDR3 DNA: TGTGCCAGCAGCCCAAACGGGGAGACCCAGTACTTC; CDR3 protein: CASSPNGETQYF
D gene: .; clone size: once; J gene: TRBJ2-3; V gene: TRBV4-2; CDR3 DNA: TGTGCCAGCAGCCAAGATTTGGACAACACAGATACGCAGTATTTT; CDR3 protein: CASSQDLDNTDTQYF
D gene: .; clone size: .; J gene: TRBJ2-1; V gene: TRBV7-2; CDR3 DNA: TGTGCCAGCAGCCGACAGGCCGACAATGAGCAGTTCTTC; CDR3 protein: CASSRQADNEQFF
D gene: .; clone size: .; J gene: TRBJ2-1; V gene: TRBV6-6; CDR3 DNA: TGTGCCAGCAGTTACTCGATAACACACAATGAGCAGTTCTTC; CDR3 protein: CASSYSITHNEQFF
D gene: TRBD2; clone size: .; J gene: TRBJ2-5; V gene: TRBV6-5; CDR3 DNA: TGTGCCAGCAGTCTCAGCGGGGGGGTAGAGACCCAGTACTTC; CDR3 protein: CASSLSGGVETQYF
D gene: .; clone size: .; J gene: TRBJ1-6; V gene: TRBV7-2; CDR3 DNA: TGTGCCAGCATCGAGGGGGGGGAGGGATATAATTCACCCCTCCACTTT; CDR3 protein: CASIEGGEGYNSPLHF
D gene: .; clone size: .; J gene: TRBJ2-1; V gene: TRBV27; CDR3 DNA: TGTGCCAGCAACAGGGTAGCGGGCCACAATGAGCAGTTCTTC; CDR3 protein: CASNRVAGHNEQFF
D gene: .; clone size: .; J gene: TRBJ2-7; V gene: TRBV5-4; CDR3 DNA: TGTGCCAGCAGCTTGGCAGACAGGAATCCATACGAGCAGTACTTC; CDR3 protein: CASSLADRNPYEQYF
D gene: .; clone size: .; J gene: TRBJ1-4; V gene: TRBV7-6; CDR3 DNA: TGTGCCAGCAGCTTAGTCGGGGGGAAGGATGAAAAACTGTTTTTT; CDR3 protein: CASSLVGGKDEKLFF
D gene: .; clone size: few; J gene: TRBJ2-6; V gene: TRBV6-5; CDR3 DNA: TGTGCCAGCAGTCCCCGACACTCTGGGGCCAACGTCCTGACTTTC; CDR3 protein: CASSPRHSGANVLTF
D gene: TRBD2; clone size: .; J gene: TRBJ2-1; V gene: TRBV27; CDR3 DNA: TGTGCCAGCAGTTCGCGACTAGCGGGGGCCTACAATGAGCAGTTCTTC; CDR3 protein: CASSSRLAGAYNEQFF
D gene: TRBD1; clone size: .; J gene: TRBJ2-6; V gene: TRBV6-4; CDR3 DNA: TGTGCCAGCAGTGAAGGGACAGGGGGCTCTGGGGCCAACGTCCTGACTTTC; CDR3 protein: CASSEGTGGSGANVLTF
D gene: .; clone size: .; J gene: TRBJ2-2; V gene: TRBV7-2; CDR3 DNA: TGTGCTAGCAACCCGGGGGACACCGGGGAGCTGTTTTTT; CDR3 protein: CASNPGDTGELFF
D gene: TRBD2; clone size: .; J gene: TRBJ2-3; V gene: TRBV10-3; CDR3 DNA: TGTGCCAGTGGCGGACTAGGTGTTGCAGATACGCAGTATTTT; CDR3 protein: CASGGLGVADTQYF
D gene: .; clone size: .; J gene: TRBJ1-1; V gene: TRBV6-5; CDR3 DNA: TGTGCCAGCAGTTACTCTAGGGGGAACACTGAAGCTTTCTTT; CDR3 protein: CASSYSRGNTEAFF
D gene: .; clone size: once; J gene: TRBJ2-1; V gene: TRBV11-1; CDR3 DNA: TGTGCCAGCAGCTTTTCTTTACAGGGGGGGGAGCAGTTCTTC; CDR3 protein: CASSFSLQGGEQFF
D gene: .; clone size: .; J gene: TRBJ2-7; V gene: TRBV7-6; CDR3 DNA: TGTGCCAGCAGCGTCGGGAGTTCCACCTACGAGCAGTACTTC; CDR3 protein: CASSVGSSTYEQYF
D gene: TRBD2; clone size: .; J gene: TRBJ2-7; V gene: TRBV7-2; CDR3 DNA: TGTGCCAGCAGCCCTCGGGGGGGCTACGAGCAGTACTTC; CDR3 protein: CASSPRGGYEQYF
D gene: .; clone size: few; J gene: TRBJ1-1; V gene: TRBV6-5; CDR3 DNA: TGTGCCAGCGTGGGTTCCCCAGGGTACACTGAAGCTTTCTTT; CDR3 protein: CASVGSPGYTEAFF